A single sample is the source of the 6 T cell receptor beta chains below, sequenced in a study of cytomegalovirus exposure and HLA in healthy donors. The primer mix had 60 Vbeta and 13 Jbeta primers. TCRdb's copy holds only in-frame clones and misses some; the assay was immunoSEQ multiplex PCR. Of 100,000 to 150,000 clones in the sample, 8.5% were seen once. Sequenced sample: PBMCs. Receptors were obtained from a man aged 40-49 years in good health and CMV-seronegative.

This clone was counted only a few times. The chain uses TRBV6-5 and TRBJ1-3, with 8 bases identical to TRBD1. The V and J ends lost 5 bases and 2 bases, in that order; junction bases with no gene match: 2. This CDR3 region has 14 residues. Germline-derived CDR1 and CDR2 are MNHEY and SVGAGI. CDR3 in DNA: TGTGCCAGCAGTCGGACAGGGCCTGGAAACACCATATATTTT. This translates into CASSRTGPGNTIYF.

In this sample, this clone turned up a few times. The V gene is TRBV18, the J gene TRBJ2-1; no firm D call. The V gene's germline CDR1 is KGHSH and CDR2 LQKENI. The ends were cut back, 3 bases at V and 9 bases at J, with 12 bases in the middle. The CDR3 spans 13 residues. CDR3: CASSPLDLGEQFF. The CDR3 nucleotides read TGTGCCAGCTCACCCCTCGACTTGGGTGAGCAGTTCTTC.

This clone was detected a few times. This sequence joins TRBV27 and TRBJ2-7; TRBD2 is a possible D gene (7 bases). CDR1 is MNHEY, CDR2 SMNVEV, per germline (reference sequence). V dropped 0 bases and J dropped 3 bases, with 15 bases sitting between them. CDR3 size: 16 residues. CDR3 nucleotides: TGTGCCAGCAGTTTATCCGGGGGGCTCCTAAGCTACGAGCAGTACTTC. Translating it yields CASSLSGGLLSYEQYF.

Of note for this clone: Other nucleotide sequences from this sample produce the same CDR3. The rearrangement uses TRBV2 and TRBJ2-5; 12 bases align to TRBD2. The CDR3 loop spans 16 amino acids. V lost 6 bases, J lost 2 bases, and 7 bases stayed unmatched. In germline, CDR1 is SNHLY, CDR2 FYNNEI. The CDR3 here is CASRIPGLAGQETQYF. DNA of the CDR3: TGTGCCAGCAGAATCCCGGGACTAGCGGGTCAAGAGACCCAGTACTTC. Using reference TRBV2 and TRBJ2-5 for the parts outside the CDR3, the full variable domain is EPEVTQTPSHQVTQMGQEVILRCVPISNHLYFYWYRQILGQKVEFLVSFYNNEISEKSEIFDDQFSVERPDGSNFTLKIRSTKLEDSAMYFCASRIPGLAGQETQYFGPGTRLLVL.

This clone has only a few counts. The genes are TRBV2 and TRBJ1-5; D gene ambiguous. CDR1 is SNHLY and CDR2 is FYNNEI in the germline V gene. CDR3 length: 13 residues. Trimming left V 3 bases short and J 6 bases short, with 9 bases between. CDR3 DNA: TGTGCCAGCAGTGAGGTGGTGGCTCAGCCCCAGCATTTT. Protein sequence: CASSEVVAQPQHF.

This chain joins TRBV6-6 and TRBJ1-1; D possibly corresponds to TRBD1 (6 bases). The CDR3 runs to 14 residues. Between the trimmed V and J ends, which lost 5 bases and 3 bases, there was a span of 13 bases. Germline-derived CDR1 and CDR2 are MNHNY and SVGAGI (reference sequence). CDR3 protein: CASSARKGDTEAFF. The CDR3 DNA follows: TGTGCCAGCAGTGCCCGTAAGGGGGACACTGAAGCTTTCTTT.